The rows below give T cell receptor beta chains drawn from one sample of a study of T-cell memory formation after mild COVID-19. TCRdb re-analysed the 5' RACE reads in MiXCR, keeping a single row per CDR3 protein. This sample has 68,000 or so distinct CDR3 sequences, with over 15% found just once. The source material was PBMCs or a T cell subset sorted from them (not recorded which). Receptors originate from an adult woman who had mild COVID-19 (a few samples of this study predate the infection). Cell type and time point are not known. CDR3s include the opening cysteine and the closing phenylalanine or tryptophan. A D gene is named only where the DNA matches it firmly.

cdr3_length | v_call | d_call | cdr3_aa
12 | TRBV7-8 | NA | CAILLPNTEAFF
13 | TRBV30 | NA | CAWGRDGRNTIYF
14 | TRBV7-3 | NA | CASSLTGNTGELFF
16 | TRBV4-1 | TRBD2 | CASSQGGAGGSNEQFF
15 | TRBV6-6 | TRBD2 | CASKTGGLETETQYF
13 | TRBV30 | NA | CAWTPTSTDTQYF
16 | TRBV20-1 | TRBD1 | CSARASGTVSYNEQFF
13 | TRBV12-3/TRBV12-4 | NA | CASTPSGMRTQYF
16 | TRBV15 | TRBD1 | CPTSTGQGGSYNEQFF
13 | TRBV9 | NA | CASSGAGRETQYF
14 | TRBV27 | NA | CASGPDRAGFEQYF
17 | TRBV4-1 | TRBD1 | CASSQDLPGQGEETQYF
12 | TRBV10-3 | NA | CAISEDSYEQYF
14 | TRBV7-9 | NA | CASSLPEGDIEAFF